This T cell receptor (beta chain) derives from a study of beta chain features in type 1 diabetes. Study at large: Age and gender were similar between patients and healthy donors, as were cell yields.

With 0 bases removed from V and 1 base from J, the gap between germline ends came to 12 bases. The CDR3 loop spans 16 amino acids. Germline V lookup: CDR1 MNHEY, CDR2 SMNVEV (reference sequence). Regarding the study as a whole: Comparison showed that naive, central memory and Treg TCRB repertoires appeared more similar among patients than among healthy donors. All four CD4+ subsets of Type 1 diabetes patients contained TCRB CDR3s that were moderately but significantly shorter.

As concerns this clone: Antigen unknown.

Expressed TCRB transcripts got sequenced, as all isolated RNA was reverse transcribed. There were millions of reads on average in the naive, central memory and regulatory T cell samples. Assay used: immunoSEQ multiplex PCR; TCRdb lists only in-frame clones, some missing. The sample includes 200,000 to 300,000 clones, roughly 20% seen only once; the top ten take around 0.028%. The chain has TRBV27 and TRBJ1-2, with D unclear. The sequence was obtained from a woman aged 35 to 49 with type 1 diabetes. The sample taken for sequencing was naive CD4+ T cells from blood. The CDR3 protein is CASSLSSGSDNYGYTF. The CDR3, as DNA: TGTGCCAGCAGTTTATCGTCCGGGAGTGATAACTATGGCTACACCTTC.